The 30 T cell receptor beta chains listed next were all sequenced from one sample in a study of shared clonotypes between healthy human individuals. This table comes from immunoSEQ multiplex PCR, and its TCRdb copy is limited to in-frame clones, with some not included. The sample records approximately 2.3 million clones, approximately 95% being singletons. Sequencing was carried out using naive CD4+ T cells from PBMCs. Subset: CD45RA+ positively selected. Receptors were obtained from a man in his late teens or twenties in good health. Some clones in this sample may be carry-over from other donors' samples.

V usage is TRBV7-3 and J usage is TRBJ1-1; weak D call: TRBD1 (5 bases). V shed 4 bases and J shed 8 bases, with 20 bases lying between them. Looked up from germline, CDR1 is SGHTA and CDR2 is FQGTGA. The CDR3 totals 15 residues. The DNA for the CDR3 is TGTGCCAGCAGCTGGGCCAGGGCAGCACCTCCCGAAGCTTTCTTT. Its protein is CASSWARAAPPEAFF.

The J gene is TRBJ2-1, the V gene TRBV27; D possibly corresponds to TRBD2 (6 bases). Germline V CDR1 and CDR2: MNHEY, SMNVEV (reference sequence). This CDR3 comprises 19 residues. V gave up 0 bases and J gave up 5 bases, with 23 bases separating them. The CDR3 DNA follows: TGTGCCAGCAGTTTATCGGTCGGATGGCTGACTAGAACCCACAATGAGCAGTTCTTC. Amino acids: CASSLSVGWLTRTHNEQFF.

On this clone: Other DNA sequences in this sample translate to the same CDR3. The rearrangement uses TRBV10-3 and TRBJ1-2; the D gene is possibly TRBD1 (6 bases). Trimming left V 2 bases short and J 4 bases short, with 8 bases between. This CDR3 is 13 amino acids long. Germline loops: CDR1 ENHRY, CDR2 SYGVKD. The CDR3 nucleotides read TGTGCCATCAGTGAGAGCAGGGGCTATGGCTACACCTTC. Translated, it gives CAISESRGYGYTF.

The chain is built from TRBV28 and TRBJ2-7; a weak D match, TRBD2 (6 bases). CDR3 size: 16 residues. Germline lookup yields CDR1 MDHEN and CDR2 SYDVKM. With 6 bases removed from V and 5 bases from J, the gap between germline ends came to 23 bases. For the CDR3, the DNA is TGTGCCAGCAGCCTCCGCGGGGCCCTACCCCCCCACGAGCAGTACTTC. Protein sequence: CASSLRGALPPHEQYF.

Comment on this clone: The sample contains more than one DNA sequence encoding this CDR3. The chain combines TRBV28 with TRBJ1-3, with D possibly TRBD1 on 5 matching bases. This CDR3 is 15 amino acids long. The germline V gene has CDR1 MDHEN and CDR2 SYDVKM. Trimming left V 5 bases short and J 0 bases short, with 11 bases between. CDR3 bases: TGTGCCAGCAGTCCTGGGGGTTCCTCTGGAAACACCATATATTTT. It specifies CASSPGGSSGNTIYF.

As regards this clone: The sample carries other DNA sequences with the same CDR3. The chain couples TRBV18 to TRBJ1-2, with TRBD1 as a possible D gene (6 bases). Per the germline V gene, CDR1 is KGHSH and CDR2 is LQKENI. There are 13 residues in the CDR3. V gave up 3 bases and J gave up 2 bases, with 7 bases separating them. The CDR3 DNA reads as TGTGCCAGCTCACCTCAGGGGAACTATGGCTACACCTTC. Translating gives CASSPQGNYGYTF.

The chain joins TRBV19 to TRBJ2-3; TRBD1 is a possible D gene (6 bases). The germline V gene encodes CDR1 LNHDA and CDR2 SQIVND (reference sequence). CDR3 size: 16 residues. Trimming pared 0 bases from V and 3 bases from J, leaving 13 bases between. CDR3 coding DNA: TGTGCCAGTAGTATAGATCGGGCAGGGGAGACAGATACGCAGTATTTT. Amino acids: CASSIDRAGETDTQYF.

The V call is TRBV5-1, the J call TRBJ1-1; possible D gene TRBD1, 5 bases. CDR3 size: 17 residues. Germline V gene lookup returns CDR1 SGHRS and CDR2 YFSETQ. Trimming left V 7 bases short and J 0 bases short, with 22 bases between. CDR3 DNA sequence: TGCGCCAGCCGCCCCGGGGGGTCAATCAACATGAACACTGAAGCTTTCTTT. Translation gives CASRPGGSINMNTEAFF.

J is TRBJ2-1 and V is TRBV11-3; TRBD2 agrees at 12 bases. This CDR3 comprises 17 residues. With V trimmed by 5 bases and J by 6 bases, 11 bases remained unmatched. Germline CDR1 and CDR2: SGHNT and YENEEA. CDR3 in amino acids: CASSTPTSGGGGNEQFF. The DNA for the CDR3 is TGTGCCAGCAGCACACCGACTAGCGGGGGAGGGGGCAATGAGCAGTTCTTC.

Concerning this clone itself: Other DNA sequences from this sample encode an identical CDR3 as well. The chain employs TRBV5-4 and TRBJ2-5; possibly TRBD2 for D (6 bases). CDR3 length: 14 residues. In germline, CDR1 is SGHNT, CDR2 YYREEE (reference sequence). Trimming pared 0 bases from V and 5 bases from J, leaving 11 bases between. The CDR3 loop reads CASSLAGVEETQYF. CDR3 DNA: TGTGCCAGCAGCTTGGCGGGGGTTGAGGAGACCCAGTACTTC.

The rearrangement links TRBV7-2 to TRBJ1-2, with 8 bases fitting TRBD1. The CDR3 sequence is 15 residues long. The J segment lost 2 bases and the V segment lost 5 bases, leaving 7 bases of the junction unmatched. CDR1 is SGHTA, CDR2 FQGNSA, per germline. The CDR3 sequence is CASSRGQGGNYGYTF. The CDR3 nucleotides are TGTGCCAGCAGCCGCGGACAGGGCGGAAACTATGGCTACACCTTC.

As concerns this clone: The same CDR3 arises from other DNA sequences in this sample as well. V is TRBV19 and J is TRBJ2-1; D is uncertain. Germline V lookup: CDR1 LNHDA, CDR2 SQIVND (reference sequence). Trimming cost V 1 base and J 4 bases, with 5 bases left between them. The CDR3 covers 13 residues. This chain's CDR3 is CASSIGSYNEQFF. In DNA, the CDR3 is TGTGCCAGTAGTATAGGCAGTTACAATGAGCAGTTCTTC.

The chain couples TRBV7-2 to TRBJ1-5; D is undetermined. There are 16 residues in the CDR3. V was cut by 5 bases and J by 0 bases, with 14 bases left in between. Per the germline V gene, CDR1 is SGHTA and CDR2 is FQGNSA. The CDR3: CASSLLNPGSNQPQHF. CDR3 nucleotide sequence: TGTGCCAGCAGCCTTTTAAATCCCGGTAGCAATCAGCCCCAGCATTTT. The full variable domain, completed using reference TRBV7-2 and TRBJ1-5, is GAGVSQSPSNKVTEKGKDVELRCDPISGHTALYWYRQSLGQGLEFLIYFQGNSAPDKSGLPSDRFSAERTGGSVSTLTIQRTQQEDSAVYLCASSLLNPGSNQPQHFGDGTRLSIL.

V gene TRBV5-1 combines with J gene TRBJ2-7; 7 bases align to TRBD2. The germline gives CDR1 SGHRS, CDR2 YFSETQ. Trimming at V came to 1 base and at J to 4 bases, leaving 14 bases not matched to a gene. The CDR3 covers 17 residues. CDR3 residues: CASSLNIGGSGSYEQYF. The CDR3 DNA follows: TGCGCCAGCAGCTTGAATATTGGCGGGAGCGGTTCTTACGAGCAGTACTTC.

A remark on this clone: This sample also contains other DNA sequences that code for the same CDR3. The chain is built from TRBV18 and TRBJ2-3; D is unclear. CDR3 length equals 14 residues. Trimming took off 0 bases at V and 2 bases at J, with 6 bases between the two ends. The V gene's germline CDR1 is KGHSH and CDR2 LQKENI. This CDR3 is CASSPPGSTDTQYF. The CDR3 DNA is TGTGCCAGCTCACCACCAGGGTCCACAGATACGCAGTATTTT.

The gene calls are TRBV7-3 and TRBJ2-6, with D hard to call. The CDR3 has 13 amino acids. Per germline, CDR1 SGHTA and CDR2 FQGTGA. V lost 5 bases, J lost 4 bases, and 6 bases lay in between. CDR3 bases: TGTGCCAGCAGCACCCAGGGGGCCAACGTCCTGACTTTC. Translating gives CASSTQGANVLTF. Supplemented by reference TRBV7-3 and TRBJ2-6, the full variable domain reads GAGVSQTPSNKVTEKGKYVELRCDPISGHTALYWYRQSLGQGPEFLIYFQGTGAADDSGLPNDRFFAVRPEGSVSTLKIQRTERGDSAVYLCASSTQGANVLTFGAGSRLTVL.

The CDR3 sequence is CASSSFSGTGAFLKTQYF. Here the CDR3 DNA reads TGTGCCAGCAGCTCGTTTTCGGGGACAGGGGCATTTTTAAAGACCCAGTACTTC. The chain links TRBV7-9 to TRBJ2-5; 10 bases are a match to TRBD1. Germline assignment: CDR1 SEHNR and CDR2 FQNEAQ (reference sequence). After removal of 4 bases from V and 6 bases from J, the junction contained 17 bases not matched to a gene. The CDR3 contains 18 residues.

This clone was recorded only once. Other nucleotide sequences from this sample produce the same CDR3. The rearrangement uses TRBV7-9 and TRBJ1-1; D is uncertain. CDR1 is SEHNR and CDR2 is FQNEAQ in the germline V gene (reference sequence). The CDR3 length is 13 residues. V shed 5 bases and J shed 0 bases, with 7 bases lying between them. The CDR3 region is CASSPRLNTEAFF. In DNA form, the CDR3 reads TGTGCCAGCAGCCCACGGTTGAACACTGAAGCTTTCTTT.

The chain couples TRBV5-1 to TRBJ2-3; 11 bases are a match to TRBD1. Germline V gene sequence: CDR1 SGHRS, CDR2 YFSETQ. The CDR3 spans 15 residues. V gave up 6 bases and J gave up 2 bases; unmatched junction bases: 5. The CDR3 reads CASTGQGAFTDTQYF. Written as DNA, the CDR3 is TGCGCCAGCACAGGACAGGGGGCGTTCACAGATACGCAGTATTTT.

The chain carries TRBV12-5 and TRBJ2-1, with 8 bases lining up with TRBD2. With 8 bases clipped from V and 5 bases from J, the junction kept 5 bases outside the gene matches. Germline loops: CDR1 LGHNT, CDR2 FRNRAP. The CDR3 loop spans 13 amino acids. CDR3 sequence reads: CASSGGPDNEQFF. The CDR3 DNA follows: TGTGCTAGTTCGGGAGGGCCAGACAATGAGCAGTTCTTC.

This chain connects TRBV9 to TRBJ1-5; TRBD1 might be the D (6 bases). The CDR3 loop spans 15 amino acids. Between the trimmed V and J ends, which lost 3 bases and 5 bases, there was a span of 15 bases. CDR1 SGDLS and CDR2 YYNGEE come from the germline V gene. This chain's CDR3 is CASSGGGAPYQPQHF. The CDR3 coding sequence is TGTGCCAGCAGCGGAGGGGGGGCTCCGTATCAGCCCCAGCATTTT.

The chain combines TRBV11-1 with TRBJ2-1; 12 bases line up with TRBD1. The CDR3 sequence is 15 residues long. V was clipped by 4 bases and J by 6 bases; unmatched bases: 4. Germline-derived CDR1 and CDR2 are SGHAT and FQDESV (reference sequence). The CDR3 is CASSSPGQGANEQFF. As DNA, the CDR3 is TGTGCCAGCAGCTCCCCGGGACAGGGGGCCAATGAGCAGTTCTTC.

V usage is TRBV6-1 and J usage is TRBJ1-1, with D possibly matching TRBD1 (6 bases). The CDR3 is 15 amino acids. The V gene lost 6 bases and the J gene lost 4 bases, with 18 bases spanning the gap. The V gene's germline CDR1 is MNHNS and CDR2 SASEGT. The CDR3 region is CASRHLQGRTTEAFF. In DNA, the CDR3 is TGTGCCAGCAGGCATCTGCAGGGGCGAACCACTGAAGCTTTCTTT.

The CDR3 bases are TGTGCCAGTTGTCGGCAGGGTCGCTTCGGGGAGCTGTTTTTT. It specifies CASCRQGRFGELFF. The V gene is TRBV19, the J gene TRBJ2-2; D perhaps matches TRBD1 (5 bases). Trimming pared 8 bases from V and 7 bases from J, leaving 17 bases between. The V gene's germline CDR1 is LNHDA and CDR2 SQIVND (reference sequence). This CDR3 spans 14 amino acids.

Comments on this clone: The sample carries other DNA sequences with the same CDR3. J is TRBJ2-5 and V is TRBV2; no clear D. CDR3 length: 11 residues. The germline CDR1 and CDR2 sequences are SNHLY and FYNNEI. Trimming took 6 bases from V and 4 from J, leaving 6 bases between them. CDR3 DNA: TGTGCCAGCAGAGTGGGAGAGACCCAGTACTTC. It yields the protein CASRVGETQYF.

The chain combines TRBV19 with TRBJ2-1; D assignment may be TRBD1 or TRBD2 (5 bases each). Per the germline V gene, CDR1 is LNHDA and CDR2 is SQIVND (reference sequence). Trimming cost V 4 bases and J 3 bases, with 10 bases left between them. This CDR3 has 14 amino acids. The CDR3 spells CASSTGRYYNEQFF. For the CDR3, the DNA is TGTGCCAGTAGTACGGGACGGTACTACAATGAGCAGTTCTTC. The full variable domain, its missing parts supplied by reference TRBV19 and TRBJ2-1, is DGGITQSPKYLFRKEGQNVTLSCEQNLNHDAMYWYRQDPGQGLRLIYYSQIVNDFQKGDIAEGYSVSREKKESFPLTVTSAQKNPTAFYLCASSTGRYYNEQFFGPGTRLTVL.

The CDR3 DNA reads as TGTGCCAGCAGCTTCGGTCCCGGGGGGTTGTATGGAAACACCATATATTTT. Translated, it gives CASSFGPGGLYGNTIYF. This chain joins TRBV5-6 and TRBJ1-3; a possible D gene is TRBD1 (5 bases). Deletions cut 2 bases from V and 3 bases from J, with 18 bases between. This CDR3 spans 17 amino acids. Germline loops: CDR1 SGHDT, CDR2 YYEEEE.

As regards this clone: This specimen includes other DNA sequences encoding the same CDR3. This chain joins TRBV11-3 and TRBJ2-3; D perhaps matches TRBD2 (5 bases). This CDR3 has 12 amino acids. CDR1 SGHNT and CDR2 YENEEA come from the germline V gene. Trimming took off 5 bases at V and 3 bases at J, with 6 bases between the two ends. Here the CDR3 reads CASSRGTDTQYF. The CDR3 nucleotides read TGTGCCAGCAGCCGAGGGACAGATACGCAGTATTTT.

The chain uses TRBV5-1 and TRBJ1-1; D uncertain. V was pared by 0 bases and J by 2 bases, with 5 bases between. The CDR3 loop spans 13 amino acids. Germline V gene data show CDR1 as SGHRS and CDR2 as YFSETQ. CDR3: CASSLDDNTEAFF. The CDR3 bases are TGCGCCAGCAGCTTGGATGACAACACTGAAGCTTTCTTT.

The chain uses TRBV11-2 and TRBJ1-2; D is unresolved. The CDR3 consists of 15 residues. The V end was cut by 3 bases, the J end by 0 bases, with 11 bases between. The germline gives CDR1 SGHAT, CDR2 FQNNGV. CDR3 loop: CASSFSDSANYGYTF. The CDR3 region has the DNA TGTGCCAGCAGCTTTTCCGACTCTGCTAACTATGGCTACACCTTC. Full variable domain (remainder filled in from reference TRBV11-2 and TRBJ1-2): EAGVAQSPRYKIIEKRQSVAFWCNPISGHATLYWYQQILGQGPKLLIQFQNNGVVDDSQLPKDRFSAERLKGVDSTLKIQPAKLEDSAVYLCASSFSDSANYGYTFGSGTRLTVV.